In its sample, the clone carrying this T cell receptor (beta chain) was seen a few times. Its antigen is not known. Researchers ran the PCR with 60 Vbeta and 13 Jbeta primers. TCRdb keeps only in-frame clones here, not all; method: immunoSEQ multiplex PCR. Among about 190,000 clones listed, more than 9.5% were seen once. The data are from a study of cytomegalovirus exposure and HLA in healthy donors. Whole-study results and caveats: Later analysis reportedly placed an Asian-associated ancestry cluster below the approximately 730-donor mean in N-insertions. Several of the most significant clusters were apparently associated with common viral pathogens in a later analysis. In all likelihood, a cluster of highly shared sequence variants was a sequencing artifact. Published work reported that the classifier diagnosed cytomegalovirus status with high specificity and sensitivity.

Germline V CDR1 and CDR2: MNHNY, SVGAGI (reference sequence). This CDR3 contains 15 residues. The ends were cut back, 8 bases at V and 1 base at J, with 16 bases in the middle. The chain couples TRBV6-6 to TRBJ2-3, with D possibly being TRBD2 (7 bases). Sample: PBMCs. The TCR sequence derives from a man aged 45-65 years in good health and CMV-seropositive. In nucleotides, the CDR3 is TGTGCCAGCGCCCCGAGAGGGGGGGGCACAGATACGCAGTATTTT. It translates to CASAPRGGGTDTQYF.